These T cell receptor beta chains were read from a single sample in a study of CD8 T cells in Susac syndrome. TCRdb reprocessed the immunoSEQ multiplex PCR reads via MiXCR and lists one record per CDR3 protein. The sample contains approximately 160,000 distinct CDR3 sequences, approximately 95% of which appear only once. The specimen was CD4+ T cells from PBMCs. The receptors here all came from a human donor with multiple sclerosis. Both conserved end residues are part of each CDR3. The order of the fields is CDR3 length, D gene, V gene, clone size, J gene, CDR3 protein, CDR3 DNA. D genes are given only for firm matches. Expanded clones get a size class; other rows say once, few or many, or leave the size out.

13	TRBD1	TRBV11-2	-	TRBJ1-2	CASSYRGKNGYTF	TGTGCCAGCAGCTACAGGGGGAAAAATGGCTACACCTTC
13	-	TRBV24-1	-	TRBJ1-1	CATSDLTNTEAFF	TGTGCCACCAGTGATTTAACCAACACTGAAGCTTTCTTT
12	-	TRBV3-1	-	TRBJ1-2	CASSPADYGYTF	TGTGCCAGCAGTCCAGCTGACTATGGCTACACCTTC
15	-	TRBV25-1	-	TRBJ1-2	CASSGRLSGLYGYTF	TGTGCCAGCAGTGGCAGGCTCTCAGGCCTCTATGGCTACACCTTC
11	-	TRBV20-1	-	TRBJ2-5	CSAIDRETQYF	TGCAGTGCCATTGATAGAGAGACCCAGTACTTC
15	-	TRBV6-5	-	TRBJ1-1	CASSYSNRVNTEAFF	TGTGCCAGCAGTTACTCGAACAGGGTGAACACTGAAGCTTTCTTT
14	-	TRBV5-1	-	TRBJ1-3	CASSLAAFGNTIYF	TGCGCCAGCAGCTTAGCCGCCTTTGGAAACACCATATATTTT
15	-	TRBV15	-	TRBJ2-7	CATSSETTGTYEQYF	TGTGCCACCAGCAGCGAAACGACCGGGACCTACGAGCAGTACTTC
13	-	TRBV6-6	-	TRBJ1-2	CASSYGLNYGYTF	TGTGCCAGCAGTTACGGGTTGAACTATGGCTACACCTTC
14	-	TRBV19	once	TRBJ2-1	CATSYILSYNEQFF	TGTGCCACCTCCTACATTCTCTCCTACAATGAGCAGTTCTTC
15	-	TRBV6-1	-	TRBJ1-1	CASSEVQGRWTEAFF	TGTGCCAGCAGTGAAGTACAGGGACGATGGACTGAAGCTTTCTTT
12	-	TRBV24-1	-	TRBJ2-7	CATSDPLNEQYF	TGTGCCACCAGTGACCCTCTAAACGAGCAGTACTTC
13	TRBD1	TRBV3-1	-	TRBJ2-7	CASSRGTGGQQYF	TGTGCCAGCAGCCGGGGGACAGGGGGCCAGCAGTACTTC
12	-	TRBV4-3	-	TRBJ1-1	CASSHANTEAFF	TGCGCCAGCAGCCATGCGAACACTGAAGCTTTCTTT
13	TRBD1	TRBV12-3/TRBV12-4	-	TRBJ2-7	CASSSTGAYEQYF	TGTGCCAGCAGTTCGACAGGGGCCTACGAGCAGTACTTC
12	-	TRBV5-1	-	TRBJ2-1	CASRETNNEQFF	TGCGCCAGCAGGGAGACGAACAATGAGCAGTTCTTC
17	-	TRBV6-5	-	TRBJ1-3	CASSYSSPGSPGNTIYF	TGTGCCAGCAGTTACTCGAGTCCGGGATCCCCTGGAAACACCATATATTTT
13	TRBD1	TRBV29-1	-	TRBJ2-7	CSVEAGGIYEQYF	TGCAGCGTTGAGGCAGGGGGTATTTACGAGCAGTACTTC
15	TRBD2	TRBV3-1	-	TRBJ2-5	CASSQPLAGQETQYF	TGTGCCAGCAGCCAACCCCTAGCGGGTCAAGAGACCCAGTACTTC
13	-	TRBV28	-	TRBJ1-1	CASSFGKNTEAFF	TGTGCCAGCAGTTTTGGTAAGAACACTGAAGCTTTCTTT
12	-	TRBV10-3	-	TRBJ1-1	CAISNRNTEAFF	TGTGCCATCAGCAACAGGAACACTGAAGCTTTCTTT
16	TRBD2	TRBV5-6	once	TRBJ2-2	CASSPLGRVNTGELFF	TGTGCCAGCAGTCCACTGGGGAGGGTAAACACCGGGGAGCTGTTTTTT
15	TRBD1	TRBV6-5	-	TRBJ2-5	CASSWGGTGWGTQYF	TGTGCCAGCAGTTGGGGCGGGACAGGATGGGGGACCCAGTACTTC
14	-	TRBV19	-	TRBJ1-4	CASSLGGLREKLFF	TGTGCCAGTAGTCTCGGGGGCTTGAGGGAAAAACTGTTTTTT
14	-	TRBV5-6	-	TRBJ1-1	CASSLDRDMLYAFF	TGTGCCAGCAGCTTGGACAGAGATATGCTGTATGCTTTCTTT
13	-	TRBV7-9	-	TRBJ1-5	CASSGQSNQPQHF	TGTGCCAGCAGTGGACAGTCTAATCAGCCCCAGCATTTT
15	TRBD1	TRBV5-1	once	TRBJ1-2	CASSLDPGGTYGYTF	TGCGCCAGCAGCTTGGATCCAGGGGGGACCTATGGCTACACCTTC
15	-	TRBV20-1	-	TRBJ2-6	CSAPLWGNGANVLTF	TGCAGTGCGCCCCTCTGGGGGAATGGGGCCAACGTCCTGACTTTC
13	-	TRBV29-1	once	TRBJ2-3	CSVGERSTDTQYF	TGCAGCGTTGGGGAGAGGAGCACAGATACGCAGTATTTT
18	TRBD1	TRBV9	-	TRBJ2-6	CASSVGGQGNSGANVLTF	TGTGCCAGCAGCGTAGGGGGACAGGGTAACTCTGGGGCCAACGTCCTGACTTTC
14	TRBD1	TRBV10-3	-	TRBJ2-5	CATWTGEGQETQYF	TGTGCCACCTGGACAGGGGAGGGCCAAGAGACCCAGTACTTC
15	-	TRBV3-1	-	TRBJ1-4	CASSQAGGAWEKLFF	TGTGCCAGCAGTCAGGCGGGGGGGGCTTGGGAAAAACTGTTTTTT
14	TRBD2	TRBV7-3	-	TRBJ2-1	CASSLGGELNEQFF	TGTGCCAGCAGCTTAGGGGGGGAACTCAATGAGCAGTTCTTC
17	-	TRBV9	-	TRBJ2-3	CASSVDGRGAPKATQYF	TGTGCCAGCAGCGTCGATGGCCGGGGGGCCCCTAAGGCGACGCAGTATTTT
15	TRBD1	TRBV28	-	TRBJ1-2	CASSLTTGAGDGYTF	TGTGCCAGCAGTCTGACGACAGGGGCCGGCGATGGCTACACCTTC
16	-	TRBV14	-	TRBJ2-5	CASSQIRGASQETQYF	TGTGCCAGCAGCCAAATCAGGGGGGCCTCACAAGAGACCCAGTACTTC
13	TRBD1	TRBV28	few	TRBJ2-7	CASRKQGIYEQYF	TGTGCCAGCAGGAAACAGGGGATCTACGAGCAGTACTTC
11	-	TRBV9	-	TRBJ2-3	CASGQTDTQYF	TGTGCCAGCGGACAGACAGATACGCAGTATTTT
15	-	TRBV10-3	once	TRBJ2-7	CAINAFRGTSYEQYF	TGTGCCATCAACGCTTTTAGAGGGACAAGCTACGAGCAGTACTTC
14	-	TRBV27	once	TRBJ2-1	CATGGGAAINEQFF	TGTGCCACCGGCGGAGGGGCGGCGATCAATGAGCAGTTCTTC
13	-	TRBV7-9	-	TRBJ1-5	CASSLQENQPQHF	TGTGCCAGCAGCTTGCAGGAAAATCAGCCCCAGCATTTT
14	-	TRBV4-3	-	TRBJ2-2	CASRTTALLGELFF	TGCGCCAGCAGGACGACAGCTCTCCTGGGGGAGCTGTTTTTT
13	-	TRBV12-3/TRBV12-4	-	TRBJ2-7	CASRQRVSGEQYF	TGTGCCAGCAGGCAGCGGGTTAGCGGTGAGCAGTACTTC